This entry lists 23 T cell receptor beta chains sequenced from one sample in a study of CD8 T cells in Susac syndrome. The authors reverse transcribed roughly 0.5 to 1 ug RNA with random hexamers. TCRdb analysed the immunoSEQ multiplex PCR reads with MiXCR anew, one entry per CDR3 protein. The sample gives 150,000 to 200,000 distinct CDR3 sequences, roughly 95% of which show up once; 0.093% is in the top ten. The sequenced material came from CD4+ T cells from PBMCs. The receptors originated from a human donor with multiple sclerosis.

This chain links TRBV20-1 with TRBJ1-2, with D unclear. The CDR3 runs 12 residues. Trimming left V 3 bases short and J 1 base short, with 6 bases between. The germline V gene encodes CDR1 DFQATT and CDR2 SNEGSKA (reference sequence). The CDR3 coding sequence is TGCAGTGCTAGGCCCAGTAACTATGGCTACACCTTC. Translation: CSARPSNYGYTF.

The rearrangement uses TRBV20-1 and TRBJ2-1; D may be TRBD1 or TRBD2 (6 bases each). V lost 2 bases to trimming and J lost 2 bases, with 16 bases between them. Looked up from germline, CDR1 is DFQATT and CDR2 is SNEGSKA (reference sequence). This CDR3 has 16 amino acids. The CDR3 reads CSARRLGGPTYNEQFF. CDR3 DNA sequence: TGCAGTGCTAGAAGGCTCGGGGGCCCTACCTACAATGAGCAGTTCTTC.

V is TRBV2 and J is TRBJ1-5, with D perhaps TRBD1 (5 bases). V was shortened by 5 bases and J by 0 bases, with 11 bases between the two germline ends. In germline, CDR1 is SNHLY, CDR2 FYNNEI. The CDR3 runs 15 residues. The CDR3 nucleotides are TGTGCCAGCAGTCAAGGACACCCTAGCAATCAGCCCCAGCATTTT. Translation gives CASSQGHPSNQPQHF.

J is TRBJ1-2 and V is TRBV3-1; perhaps TRBD1 as D (6 bases). Trimming cost V 5 bases and J 8 bases, with 15 bases left between them. The CDR3 is made up of 13 amino acids. CDR1 and CDR2 from the germline V gene are LGHDT and YNNKEL (reference sequence). CDR3 bases: TGTGCCAGCAGCGCACAGGGAACGTACGGCTACACCTTC. Protein product: CASSAQGTYGYTF.

The V and J genes are TRBV28 and TRBJ1-4; TRBD1 matches 12 bases. V shed 5 bases and J 4 bases; nucleotides not matched to a gene: 17. The germline V gene has CDR1 MDHEN and CDR2 SYDVKM. This CDR3 comprises 20 residues. This chain's CDR3 is CASSVTGTGGTIAGNEKLFF. CDR3 bases: TGTGCCAGCAGTGTGACCGGGACAGGGGGCACCATCGCGGGTAATGAAAAACTGTTTTTT.

This sequence joins TRBV29-1 and TRBJ2-1; D ambiguous. V was clipped by 6 bases and J by 6 bases, with 12 bases between them. The germline CDR1 and CDR2 sequences are SQVTM and ANQGSEA. This CDR3 has 12 residues. In DNA, the CDR3 is TGCAGCGTAATGACACAAAGCAATGAGCAGTTCTTC. Translation: CSVMTQSNEQFF.

This chain links TRBV6-2 or TRBV6-3 with TRBJ1-1, with D hard to call. Looked up from germline, CDR1 is MNHEY and CDR2 is SVGEGT. V was pared by 4 bases and J by 0 bases, with 3 bases between. The CDR3 runs 12 residues. For the CDR3, the DNA is TGTGCCAGCAGTTTCATGAACACTGAAGCTTTCTTT. Translated: CASSFMNTEAFF.

The chain carries TRBV28 and TRBJ2-3; 7 positions match TRBD1. Trimming cost V 2 bases and J 2 bases; bases outside gene matches: 4. This CDR3 has 15 amino acids. Germline assignment: CDR1 MDHEN and CDR2 SYDVKM. The DNA of the CDR3 is TGTGCCAGCAGTTTAGTACAGGGGTACACAGATACGCAGTATTTT. It codes for CASSLVQGYTDTQYF.

This chain links TRBV5-1 with TRBJ1-2; D gene uncertain. The V and J ends lost 6 bases and 2 bases respectively, with 14 bases between them. The germline V gene has CDR1 SGHRS and CDR2 YFSETQ. The CDR3 is 14 amino acids. As DNA, the CDR3 is TGCGCCAGCACGGTTTCTGGCAGGAACTATGGCTACACCTTC. Its translation: CASTVSGRNYGYTF.

The J gene is TRBJ1-2, the V gene TRBV3-1; 7 bases are a match to TRBD1. The V gene end was trimmed by 1 base and the J gene end by 5 bases; junction bases not matched to a gene: 7. CDR1 LGHDT and CDR2 YNNKEL come from the germline V gene (reference sequence). This CDR3 spans 15 amino acids. Here the CDR3 reads CASSQAPGGAYGYTF. For the CDR3, the DNA is TGTGCCAGCAGCCAAGCTCCAGGGGGGGCTTATGGCTACACCTTC.

This clonotype was detected only once. The rearrangement uses TRBV15 and TRBJ2-3; D is undetermined. V lost 0 bases and J lost 0, with 10 bases in between. Germline CDR1 and CDR2: LNHNV and YYDKDF (reference sequence). The length of the CDR3 is 16 residues. The CDR3 DNA reads TGTGCCACCAGCAGAGATACCCCGGACAGCACAGATACGCAGTATTTT. Translating it yields CATSRDTPDSTDTQYF.

This chain connects TRBV6-4 to TRBJ1-5; D uncertain. Between the trimmed V and J ends, which lost 4 bases and 7 bases, there was a span of 11 bases. The CDR3 runs 13 residues. CDR1 is MRHNA and CDR2 is SNTAGT in the germline V gene. DNA of the CDR3: TGTGCCAGCAGTGTCTTGGCCAGCCAGCCCCAGCATTTT. Translation: CASSVLASQPQHF.

This rearrangement joins TRBV7-8 to TRBJ2-7, with 7 positions matching TRBD1. Germline CDR1 reads SGHVS; CDR2 reads FQNEAQ. This CDR3 comprises 11 residues. V dropped 6 bases and J dropped 5; count of bases not matched to a gene: 1. The DNA of the CDR3 is TGTGCCAGCAGTACAGGGGACGAGCAGTACTTC. Translated, it gives CASSTGDEQYF.

This clonotype has just one count. J is TRBJ1-1 and V is TRBV29-1; D gene uncertain. CDR3 length: 14 amino acids. Germline values: CDR1 SQVTM, CDR2 ANQGSEA. The germline V and J ends were trimmed by 7 bases and 1 base, with 16 bases remaining between them. CDR3 residues: CSATPDRENTEAFF. CDR3 coding DNA: TGCAGCGCCACCCCTGATCGAGAGAACACTGAAGCTTTCTTT.

The chain joins TRBV3-1 to TRBJ1-1, with a tentative D call TRBD1 (5 bases). V lost 6 bases, J lost 6 bases, and 8 bases lay in between. Per germline, CDR1 LGHDT and CDR2 YNNKEL (reference sequence). The CDR3 consists of 11 residues. The CDR3 is CASRRDAEAFF. CDR3 sequence (DNA): TGTGCCAGCAGAAGGGACGCTGAAGCTTTCTTT. Full variable domain (missing parts from reference TRBV3-1 and TRBJ1-1): DTAVSQTPKYLVTQMGNDKSIKCEQNLGHDTMYWYKQDSKKFLKIMFSYNNKELIINETVPNRFSPKSPDKAHLNLHINSLELGDSAVYFCASRRDAEAFFGQGTRLTVV.

The rearrangement joins TRBV9 to TRBJ1-2; TRBD1 agrees at 7 bases. V lost 3 bases, J lost 4 bases, and 3 bases stayed unmatched. CDR1 is SGDLS, CDR2 YYNGEE, per germline. The CDR3 covers 13 residues. The CDR3 DNA sequence: TGTGCCAGCAGCGAAGGGGGCCCCTATGGCTACACCTTC. Its protein product is CASSEGGPYGYTF.

The V call is TRBV20-1, the J call TRBJ1-5; D may be TRBD1 (6 bases). The V gene's germline CDR1 is DFQATT and CDR2 SNEGSKA (reference sequence). V gave up 5 bases and J gave up 7 bases, with 18 bases separating them. This CDR3 is 14 amino acids long. For the CDR3, the DNA is TGCAGTGCTCTACGGACGGGGGCAGGCCAGCCCCAGCATTTT. This translates into CSALRTGAGQPQHF.

The J gene is TRBJ2-7, the V gene TRBV3-1, with D unclear. CDR3 length: 11 residues. V lost 1 base and J lost 9, with 7 bases in between. Germline V gene lookup returns CDR1 LGHDT and CDR2 YNNKEL (reference sequence). The CDR3 protein is CASSQGPLQYF. CDR3 nucleotide sequence: TGTGCCAGCAGCCAAGGGCCTCTGCAGTACTTC.

This clonotype was observed a single time. The V gene is TRBV20-1, the J gene TRBJ1-6; 7 bases map to TRBD1. The CDR3 is 16 amino acids. Germline V CDR1 and CDR2: DFQATT, SNEGSKA (reference sequence). V trimming: 6 bases; J trimming: 10 bases; junction bases outside the gene matches: 18. The CDR3 loop is CSAPQQGPGAPSPLHF. The CDR3 DNA is TGCAGTGCGCCGCAACAGGGGCCTGGCGCCCCCTCACCCCTCCACTTT.

The chain recombines TRBV29-1 with TRBJ2-2; a weak D match, TRBD1 (7 bases). Germline loops: CDR1 SQVTM, CDR2 ANQGSEA. Trimming shortened V by 6 bases and J by 7 bases, and 15 bases separated the two germline ends. CDR3 size: 13 residues. CDR3 DNA sequence: TGCAGCGTGACGACAGGGCGGGGCGGGGAGCTGTTTTTT. Translating gives CSVTTGRGGELFF.

The rearrangement uses TRBV14 and TRBJ1-6, with TRBD1 identical over 8 bases. The CDR3 contains 15 residues. With V trimmed by 4 bases and J by 7 bases, 6 bases remained unmatched. Germline CDR1 is SGHDN and CDR2 is FVKESK. The CDR3 here is CASSLGTGLNSPLHF. Written as DNA, the CDR3 is TGTGCCAGCAGCCTGGGGACAGGCTTGAATTCACCCCTCCACTTT.

This clonotype was picked up one time. The V call is TRBV20-1, the J call TRBJ1-5, with no clear D. This CDR3 has 12 residues. Germline CDR1 DFQATT, CDR2 SNEGSKA (reference sequence). V was clipped by 6 bases and J by 2 bases, with 8 bases between them. CDR3 sequence: CSAEEGNQPQHF. The DNA of the CDR3 is TGCAGTGCCGAGGAGGGCAATCAGCCCCAGCATTTT.

The chain couples TRBV30 to TRBJ1-6; D call uncertain. CDR1 and CDR2 (germline): GTSNPN, SVGIG (reference sequence). The length of the CDR3 is 12 residues. Trimming removed 3 bases from V and 12 bases from J, with 12 bases in between. The CDR3 region is CAWRTPLGPLHF. CDR3 in DNA: TGTGCCTGGAGGACCCCTTTGGGACCCCTCCACTTT.